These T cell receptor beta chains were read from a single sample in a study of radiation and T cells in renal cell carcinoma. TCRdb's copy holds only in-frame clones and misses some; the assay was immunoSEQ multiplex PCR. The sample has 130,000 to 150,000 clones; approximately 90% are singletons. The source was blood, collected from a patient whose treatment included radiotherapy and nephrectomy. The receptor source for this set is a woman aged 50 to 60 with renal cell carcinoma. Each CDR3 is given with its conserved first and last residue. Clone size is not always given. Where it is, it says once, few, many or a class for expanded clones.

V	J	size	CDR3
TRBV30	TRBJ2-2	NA	CAWSGQLSGELFF
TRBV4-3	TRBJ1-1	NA	CASSQSPSAWTEGNTEAFF
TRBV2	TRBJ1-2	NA	CASSEDRAGYTF
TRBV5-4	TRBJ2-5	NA	CASSLTGMRETQYF
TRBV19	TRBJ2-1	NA	CASSQGEFYNEQFF
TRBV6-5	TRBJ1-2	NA	CASSAGGNYGYTF
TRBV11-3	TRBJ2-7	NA	CASSHGQTYEQYF
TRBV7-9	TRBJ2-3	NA	CASSFSLAGGLNTQYF
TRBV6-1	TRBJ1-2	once	CASSDPGRGSEGYTF
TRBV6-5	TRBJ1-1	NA	CAGKRGARTEAFF
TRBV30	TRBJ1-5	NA	CAWRDRGGPQHF
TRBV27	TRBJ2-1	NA	CASSSIGRPRTYNEQFF
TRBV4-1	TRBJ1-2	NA	CASSQRSNYGYTF
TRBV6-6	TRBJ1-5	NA	CACRRGDRQPQHF
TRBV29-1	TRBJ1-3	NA	CSVEDVGTAISSGNTIYF
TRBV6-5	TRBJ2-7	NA	CASSYRDGYYEQYF
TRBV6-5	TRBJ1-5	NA	CASSSGFQPQHF
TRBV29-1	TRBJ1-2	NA	CSVGTGSYAGYTF
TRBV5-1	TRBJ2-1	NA	CASSWGLAGGPVPYNEQFF
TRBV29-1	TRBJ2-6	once	CSVESGANVLTF
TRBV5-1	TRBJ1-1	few	CASSEGTATEAFF
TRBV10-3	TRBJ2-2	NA	CAIKGQGANTGELFF
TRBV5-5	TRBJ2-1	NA	CASRSTRSASEYNEQFF
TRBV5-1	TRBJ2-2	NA	CASSLAKDRYTGELFF
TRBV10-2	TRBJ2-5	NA	CASSAPGTMGTQYF
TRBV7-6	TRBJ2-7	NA	CASSSPRDRVYEQYF
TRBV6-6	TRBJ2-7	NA	CASSYRGQGIYEQYF